This passage covers 15 T cell receptor beta chains from one sample sequenced in a study of blood T cells in healthy people across ages. Combining a sample-barcoded 5' primer with a J-beta primer mix, a second PCR ran for 7 to 11 cycles. Each CDR3 protein is one row after TCRdb ran MiXCR on the 5' RACE reads. The table records 1.5 million to 2 million distinct CDR3 sequences, 28% of them present only once. Sequenced material: blood. These receptors originate from a woman aged 25 to 39 in good health.

The V gene is TRBV6-5, the J gene TRBJ2-5; D may be TRBD2 (5 bases). This CDR3 is built from 13 residues. Germline V gene lookup returns CDR1 MNHEY and CDR2 SVGAGI. Trimming removed 2 bases from V and 5 bases from J, with 9 bases in between. Written as DNA, the CDR3 is TGTGCCAGCAGTTACCGACTAATCGAGACCCAGTACTTC. This gives the protein CASSYRLIETQYF.

This clonotype was counted only a few times. V is TRBV7-3 and J is TRBJ2-3, with D uncertain. CDR1 and CDR2 from the germline V gene are SGHTA and FQGTGA. Trimming left V 4 bases short and J 1 base short, with 12 bases between. The CDR3 is 15 amino acids. The CDR3 DNA reads TGTGCCAGCAGCTCCGGCAGGAGCTGCACAGATACGCAGTATTTT. As protein: CASSSGRSCTDTQYF.

This clonotype came up a few times. CDR3 in DNA: TGTGCCAGCAGCCACGGGTTGCTAGCGGAGAACCAAGAGACCCAGTACTTC. It translates to CASSHGLLAENQETQYF. The J gene is TRBJ2-5, the V gene TRBV3-1, with 7 bases that match TRBD2. V gave up 3 bases and J gave up 0 bases; unmatched junction bases: 10. CDR3 length equals 17 residues. Per the germline V gene, CDR1 is LGHDT and CDR2 is YNNKEL (reference sequence).

J is TRBJ2-7 and V is TRBV28; TRBD1 aligns across 9 bases. Judging by the DNA end, TRBJ2-5 fits better; the J call may be wrong. The CDR3 is made up of 15 amino acids. Germline CDR1 and CDR2: MDHEN and SYDVKM. The CDR3 protein is CASSLLGTGSETQYF. Written as DNA, the CDR3 is TGTGCCAGCAGTTTATTGGGGACAGGGAGTGAGACCCAGTACTTC.

In its sample, this clonotype was seen a few times. Mismatch with germline at one junction end may stem from a read error. The V and J genes are TRBV20-1 and TRBJ1-5; the D gene is possibly TRBD1 (5 bases). CDR1 DFQATT and CDR2 SNEGSKA come from the germline V gene (reference sequence). This CDR3 region has 16 residues. CDR3 DNA sequence: TGCTGTGCTAGCGGATTGGGGCCCCTAAGCAATCAGCCCCAGCATTTT. Its translation is CCASGLGPLSNQPQHF.

At least ten counts were recorded for this clonotype. The chain has TRBV20-1 and TRBJ2-7; D uncertain. Trimming stripped 0 bases from V and 5 bases from J, with 8 bases between. CDR3 size: 12 residues. The germline CDR1 and CDR2 sequences are DFQATT and SNEGSKA (reference sequence). The CDR3 coding sequence is TGCAGTGCTAGAGAATTAGCCCACGAGCAGTACTTC. Protein sequence: CSARELAHEQYF.

This clonotype was observed a handful of times. The rearrangement links TRBV7-2 to TRBJ1-6; D call uncertain. Germline lookup yields CDR1 SGHTA and CDR2 FQGNSA. Trimming took off 1 base at V and 0 bases at J, with 10 bases between the two ends. The CDR3 runs to 17 residues. The CDR3 nucleotides are TGTGCCAGCAGCTTAGTATCCGGGAGCTCCTATAATTCACCCCTCCACTTT. Its translation: CASSLVSGSSYNSPLHF.

CDR3 nucleotide sequence: TGTGCCTGGAGTGTGTCCGGAATCAGGGGCGAAAAACTGTTTTTT. It is translated as CAWSVSGIRGEKLFF. This chain connects TRBV30 to TRBJ1-4; the D gene is possibly TRBD1 (6 bases). The ends were cut back, 0 bases at V and 8 bases at J, with 16 bases in the middle. The CDR3 runs to 15 residues. Germline values: CDR1 GTSNPN, CDR2 SVGIG (reference sequence).

The table lists this clonotype with a few counts. This chain connects TRBV12-3 or TRBV12-4 to TRBJ2-7; D is uncertain. The V and J ends lost 5 bases and 1 base respectively, with 21 bases between them. This CDR3 contains 17 residues. Here the CDR3 DNA reads TGTGCCAGCAGTCCTTTTTATCAGGTGAAAGCTTCCTACGAGCAGTACTTC. It yields the protein CASSPFYQVKASYEQYF.

Concerning this clonotype itself: Since no conserved phenylalanine or tryptophan closes the CDR3, a read error is the likely cause. Because the CDR3's place on the DNA is in doubt, the DNA is left out and the CDR3 is given as listed by TCRdb. The chain employs TRBV29-1 and TRBJ1-2; the table gives TRBD1 as D, unverified against the DNA. Germline CDR1 and CDR2: SQVTM and ANQGSEA. The CDR3 adds up to 12 amino acids, both ends counted. The chain's CDR3 is CSAVGQGYGYTC.

This clonotype has at least ten counts. The chain carries TRBV5-1 and TRBJ2-5, with D possibly being TRBD2 (7 bases). CDR3 length: 16 residues. Germline V CDR1 and CDR2: SGHRS, YFSETQ. V was trimmed by 0 bases and J by 2 bases, leaving 14 bases between them. The CDR3 loop is CASSLAYRGAQETQYF. The CDR3 DNA reads as TGCGCCAGCAGCTTGGCCTATCGGGGGGCGCAAGAGACCCAGTACTTC.

With regard to this clonotype: Sequence at one end of the junction differs from germline and may be a read error. The CDR3 region has the DNA TGTACCAGCAGTTCTCCCGATCAGCCCCAGCATTTT. It codes for CTSSSPDQPQHF. J is TRBJ1-5 and V is TRBV12-3 or TRBV12-4; D is ambiguous. This CDR3 contains 12 residues.

The gene calls are TRBV7-7 and TRBJ2-3; no reliable D call. The CDR3 totals 13 residues. Per the germline V gene, CDR1 is SSHAT and CDR2 is FNYEAQ (reference sequence). V lost 4 bases and J 2 bases, leaving 7 bases between the germline ends. The CDR3 region has the DNA TGTGCCAGCAGCTCGTCCCCCACAGATACGCAGTATTTT. Protein: CASSSSPTDTQYF.

Notes on this clonotype: A much larger clone is a single base away; this may be a read error. The J gene is TRBJ1-2, the V gene TRBV5-1; 8 nucleotides line up with TRBD1. CDR3 length: 15 amino acids. Losses at the gene ends were 6 bases for V and 4 bases for J; bases not matched to a gene: 11. Germline CDR1 and CDR2: SGHRS and YFSETQ. CDR3 in amino acids: CASNSRAGGGYGYTF. CDR3 sequence (DNA): TGCGCCAGCAACTCACGAGCAGGGGGCGGCTATGGCTACACCTTC.

This clonotype was detected many times. The rearrangement uses TRBV29-1 and TRBJ2-7; 8 bases fit TRBD1. This CDR3 region has 15 residues. Germline V gene data show CDR1 as SQVTM and CDR2 as ANQGSEA. V lost 0 bases and J lost 3; bases outside the gene matches: 7. The CDR3 bases are TGCAGCGTTGAAGATAGGGGACAGGATCGCTACGAGCAGTACTTC. This codes for CSVEDRGQDRYEQYF.